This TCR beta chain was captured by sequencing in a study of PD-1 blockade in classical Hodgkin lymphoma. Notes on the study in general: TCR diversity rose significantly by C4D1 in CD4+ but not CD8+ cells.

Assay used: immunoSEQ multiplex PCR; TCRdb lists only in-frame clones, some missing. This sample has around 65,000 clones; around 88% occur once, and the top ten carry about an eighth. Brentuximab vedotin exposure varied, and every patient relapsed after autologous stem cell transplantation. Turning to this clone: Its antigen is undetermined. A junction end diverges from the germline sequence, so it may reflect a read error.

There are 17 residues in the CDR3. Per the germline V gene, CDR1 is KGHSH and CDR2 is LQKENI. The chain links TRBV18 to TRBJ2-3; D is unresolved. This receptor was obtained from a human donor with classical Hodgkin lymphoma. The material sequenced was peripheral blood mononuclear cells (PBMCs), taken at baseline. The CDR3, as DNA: TGTGCCAGCTCCCCACCCAAGTCTATTATACCGGCAGATACGCAGTATTTT. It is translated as CASSPPKSIIPADTQYF.